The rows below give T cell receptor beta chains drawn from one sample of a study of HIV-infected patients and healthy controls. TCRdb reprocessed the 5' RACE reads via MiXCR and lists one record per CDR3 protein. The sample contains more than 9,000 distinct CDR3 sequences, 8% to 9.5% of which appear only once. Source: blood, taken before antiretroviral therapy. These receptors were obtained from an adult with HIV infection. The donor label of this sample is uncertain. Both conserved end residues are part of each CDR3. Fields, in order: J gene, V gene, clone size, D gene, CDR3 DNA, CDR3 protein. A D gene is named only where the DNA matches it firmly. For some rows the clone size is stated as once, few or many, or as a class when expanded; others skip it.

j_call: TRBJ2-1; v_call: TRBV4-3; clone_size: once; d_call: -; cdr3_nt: TGCGCCAGCAGCCAAGATTCATTGGACCGCACCCCCTACAATGAGCAGTTCTTC; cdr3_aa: CASSQDSLDRTPYNEQFF
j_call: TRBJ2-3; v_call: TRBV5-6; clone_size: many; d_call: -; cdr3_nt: TGTGCCAGCAGCCTAACTAGGGCAAATACGCAGTATTTT; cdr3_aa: CASSLTRANTQYF
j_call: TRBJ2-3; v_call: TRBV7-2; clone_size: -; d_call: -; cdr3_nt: TGTGCCAGCAGCCCGCGGCTGGCGTGGGATACGCAGTATTTT; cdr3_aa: CASSPRLAWDTQYF
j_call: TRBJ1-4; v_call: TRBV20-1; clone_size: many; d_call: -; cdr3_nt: TGCAGTGGTCGGGATGCAACTAATGAAAAACTGTTTTTT; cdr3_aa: CSGRDATNEKLFF
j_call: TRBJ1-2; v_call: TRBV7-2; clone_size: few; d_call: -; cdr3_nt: TGTGCCAGCAGCTTAGGGCCCGACAGTTTCTATGGCTACACCTTC; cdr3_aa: CASSLGPDSFYGYTF
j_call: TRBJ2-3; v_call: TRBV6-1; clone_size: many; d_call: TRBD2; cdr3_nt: TGTGCCAGCAGTGAAGGAATAGTAGCGGGGGGCCGCACAGATACGCAGTATTTT; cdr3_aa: CASSEGIVAGGRTDTQYF
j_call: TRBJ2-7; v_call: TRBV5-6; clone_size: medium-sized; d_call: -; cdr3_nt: TGTGCCAGCAGCTTGTTGAACGAGCAGTACTTC; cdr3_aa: CASSLLNEQYF
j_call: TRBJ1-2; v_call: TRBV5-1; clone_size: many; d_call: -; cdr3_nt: TGCGCCAGCAGCTTGGACAGGGCCCTTGGAAACACCTTC; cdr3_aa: CASSLDRALGNTF
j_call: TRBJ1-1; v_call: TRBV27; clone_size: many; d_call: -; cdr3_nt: TGTGCCAGCAGTGGGGGCCTACGAGAAGCTTTCTTT; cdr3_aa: CASSGGLREAFF
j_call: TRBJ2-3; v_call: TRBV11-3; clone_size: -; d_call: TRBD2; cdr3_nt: TGTGCCAGCAGCTTCAGCGGGAGTACAGATACGCAGTATTTT; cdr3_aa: CASSFSGSTDTQYF
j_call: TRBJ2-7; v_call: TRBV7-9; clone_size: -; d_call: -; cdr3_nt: TGTGCCAGCAGCTTCGGACTGAACTACGAGCAGTACTTC; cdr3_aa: CASSFGLNYEQYF
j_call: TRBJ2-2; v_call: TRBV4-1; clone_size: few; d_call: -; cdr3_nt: TGCGCCAGCAGCCAAACCCAGTCAAACACCGGGGAGCTGTTTTTT; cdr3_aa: CASSQTQSNTGELFF
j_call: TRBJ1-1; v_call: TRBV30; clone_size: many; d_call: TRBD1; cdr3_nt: TGTGCCTGCTTGTGGACAGGGGGCACTGAAGCTTTCTTT; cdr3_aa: CACLWTGGTEAFF
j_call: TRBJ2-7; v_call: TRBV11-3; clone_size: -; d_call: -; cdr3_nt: TGTGCCAGCAGCGATCGGAAGACAGTCTCCTACGAGCAGTACTTC; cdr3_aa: CASSDRKTVSYEQYF
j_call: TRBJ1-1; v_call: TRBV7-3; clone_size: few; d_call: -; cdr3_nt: TGTGCCAGCAGCTTAGCGGGTGACGGCACTGAAGCTTTCTTT; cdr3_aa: CASSLAGDGTEAFF
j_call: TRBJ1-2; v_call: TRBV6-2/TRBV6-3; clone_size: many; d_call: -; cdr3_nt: TGTGCCAGCAGCTCTTATGGCTACACCTTC; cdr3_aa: CASSSYGYTF
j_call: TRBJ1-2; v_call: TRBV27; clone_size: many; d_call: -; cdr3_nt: TGTGCCAGCAGGGACGACATCGACTATGGCTACACCTTC; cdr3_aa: CASRDDIDYGYTF
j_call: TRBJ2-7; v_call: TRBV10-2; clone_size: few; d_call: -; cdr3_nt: TGCGCCAGCAGTGCGGGAAAGGCGCGGGAGCAGTACTTC; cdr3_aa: CASSAGKAREQYF
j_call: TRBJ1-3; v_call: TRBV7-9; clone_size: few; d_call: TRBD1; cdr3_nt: TGTGCCAGCAGCGCGGACAGGGAGGTTGGAAACACCATATATTTT; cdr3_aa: CASSADREVGNTIYF
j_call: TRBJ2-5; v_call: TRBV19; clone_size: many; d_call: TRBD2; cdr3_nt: TGTGCCAGTAGTGCGCGGGGACTAGCTGAACAAGAGACCCAGTACTTC; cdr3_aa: CASSARGLAEQETQYF
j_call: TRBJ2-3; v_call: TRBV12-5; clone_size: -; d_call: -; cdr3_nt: TGTGCTAGTGGACAAGATCCCGTGGGGGCGGGTAGTACGCAGTATTTT; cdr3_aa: CASGQDPVGAGSTQYF
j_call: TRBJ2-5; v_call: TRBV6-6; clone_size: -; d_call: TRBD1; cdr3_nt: TGTGCCAGCAATTCACAGGGGCAAGAGACCCAGTACTTC; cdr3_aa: CASNSQGQETQYF
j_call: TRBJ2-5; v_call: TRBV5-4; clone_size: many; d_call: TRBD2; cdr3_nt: TGTGCCAGCAGCTTGGCCGGCGGGGGAGATCCCCAGTACTTC; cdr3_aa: CASSLAGGGDPQYF
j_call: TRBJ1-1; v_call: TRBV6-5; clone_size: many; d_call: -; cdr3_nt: TGTGCCAGCAGCCTTGGACGGTTGAACACTGAAGCTTTCTTT; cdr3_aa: CASSLGRLNTEAFF
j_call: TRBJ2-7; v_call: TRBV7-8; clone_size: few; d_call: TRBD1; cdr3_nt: TGTGCCAGCAGCTTAGGAGGGGGCAACTACGAGCAGTACTTC; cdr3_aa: CASSLGGGNYEQYF
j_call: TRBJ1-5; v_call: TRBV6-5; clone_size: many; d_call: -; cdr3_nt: TGTGCCAGCAGTACCATCGGCAATCAGCCCCAGCATTTT; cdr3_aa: CASSTIGNQPQHF
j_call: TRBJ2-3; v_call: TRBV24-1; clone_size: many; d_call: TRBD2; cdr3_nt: TGTGCCACCAGTGACCCTAGCGGGGGGAGCACAGATACGCAGTATTTT; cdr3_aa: CATSDPSGGSTDTQYF
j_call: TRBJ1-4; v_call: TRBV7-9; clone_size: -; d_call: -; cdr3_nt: TGTGCCAGCAGCGGGACAAAGGATGCAACTAATGAAAAACTGTTTTTT; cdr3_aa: CASSGTKDATNEKLFF
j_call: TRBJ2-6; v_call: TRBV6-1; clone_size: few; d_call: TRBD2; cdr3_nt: TGTGCCAGCAGGGGGGGGTTCTCTGGGGCCAACGTCCTGACTTTC; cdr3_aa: CASRGGFSGANVLTF
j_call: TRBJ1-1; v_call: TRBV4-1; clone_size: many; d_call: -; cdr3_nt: TGCGCCAGCAGCCAAGGCAACAGGGCCACTGAAGCTTTCTTT; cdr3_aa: CASSQGNRATEAFF
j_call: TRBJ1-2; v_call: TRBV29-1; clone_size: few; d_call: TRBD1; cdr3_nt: TGCAGCTTCCGGGACAGGGGCATCTATGGCTACACCTTC; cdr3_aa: CSFRDRGIYGYTF
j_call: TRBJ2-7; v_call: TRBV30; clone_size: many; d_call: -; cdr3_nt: TGTGCCTGGAGTCTGGGAGGTCAAGGCTACGAGCAGTACTTC; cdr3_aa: CAWSLGGQGYEQYF
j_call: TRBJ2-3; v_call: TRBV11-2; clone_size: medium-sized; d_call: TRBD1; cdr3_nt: TGTGCCAGCAGCTTTGAGGGGGCCGCAGATACGCAGTATTTT; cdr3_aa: CASSFEGAADTQYF
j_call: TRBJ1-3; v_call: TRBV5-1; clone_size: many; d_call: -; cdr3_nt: TGCGCCAGCAGCTTGGAACCCTCTGGAAACACCATATATTTT; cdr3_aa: CASSLEPSGNTIYF
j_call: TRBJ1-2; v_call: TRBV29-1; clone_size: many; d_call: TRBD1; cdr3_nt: TGCAGCGTTGGACAGGGAGACTATGGCTACACCTTC; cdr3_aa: CSVGQGDYGYTF
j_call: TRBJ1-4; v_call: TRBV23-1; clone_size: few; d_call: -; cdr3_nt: TGCGCCAGCACCTTCCGCAGAGTCTATAATGAAAAACTGTTTTTT; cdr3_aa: CASTFRRVYNEKLFF
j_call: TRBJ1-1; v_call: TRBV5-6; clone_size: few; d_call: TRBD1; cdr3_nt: TGTGCCAGCAGCTTCAGGGACAGGGCCACTGAAGCTTTCTTT; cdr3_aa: CASSFRDRATEAFF
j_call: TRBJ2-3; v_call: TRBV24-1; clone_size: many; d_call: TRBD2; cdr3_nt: TGTGCCACCAGTGTCCCCAATCCCCGACTAGCGGGAGAAGATACGCAGTATTTT; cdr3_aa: CATSVPNPRLAGEDTQYF
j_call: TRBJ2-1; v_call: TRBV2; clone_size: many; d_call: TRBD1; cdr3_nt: TGTGCCAGCAGTCCCGGACAGGGGGCGCGACTTGAGCAGTTCTTC; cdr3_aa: CASSPGQGARLEQFF
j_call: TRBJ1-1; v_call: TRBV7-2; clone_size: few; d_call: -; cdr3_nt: TGTGCCAGCAGCTTAAGTTCCGTGGGGGGGCGCGGGAGCATGAACACTGAAGCTTTCTTT; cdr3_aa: CASSLSSVGGRGSMNTEAFF
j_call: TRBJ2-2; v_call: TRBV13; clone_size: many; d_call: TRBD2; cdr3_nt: TGTGCCAGCAGCTTATTCGGGTCTAGCGGGTGGACCGGGGAGCTGTTTTTT; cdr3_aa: CASSLFGSSGWTGELFF
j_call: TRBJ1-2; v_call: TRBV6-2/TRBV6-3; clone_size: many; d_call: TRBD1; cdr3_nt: TGTGCCAGCAGTCTCGACAGGGGGGGCTACACCTTC; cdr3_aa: CASSLDRGGYTF
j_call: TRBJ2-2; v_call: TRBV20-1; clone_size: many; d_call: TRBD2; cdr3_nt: TGCAGTGCTAGCCCTAGCGGACGAACCACCGGGGAGCTGTTTTTT; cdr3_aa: CSASPSGRTTGELFF
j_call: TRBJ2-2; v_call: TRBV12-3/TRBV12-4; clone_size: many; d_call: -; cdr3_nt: TGTGCCAGCAGTTTTCGAGGGGCAGGGACCGGGGAGCTGTTTTTT; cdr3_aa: CASSFRGAGTGELFF
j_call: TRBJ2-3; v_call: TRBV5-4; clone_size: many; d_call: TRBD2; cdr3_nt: TGTGCCAGCAGCCGACCTAGCGGGGGGGGTGATACGCAGTATTTT; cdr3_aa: CASSRPSGGGDTQYF
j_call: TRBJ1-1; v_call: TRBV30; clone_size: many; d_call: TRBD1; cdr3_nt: TGTGCCTGGGTGGTAACCGGGACAGCGAACACTGAAGCTTTCTTT; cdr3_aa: CAWVVTGTANTEAFF
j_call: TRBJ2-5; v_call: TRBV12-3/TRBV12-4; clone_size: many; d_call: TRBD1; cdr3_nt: TGTGCCAGCAGTGACAGGGCCCAAGAGACCCAGTACTTC; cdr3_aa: CASSDRAQETQYF